The source of this T cell receptor beta chain is a study of human T cells and chemical hapten exposure. The CDR3 covers 14 residues. Germline CDR1 and CDR2: MGHDK and SYGVNS. Trimming took off 2 bases at V and 8 bases at J, with 12 bases between the two ends. TCRdb analysed the RACE reads with MiXCR anew, one entry per CDR3 protein. The table shows about 84,000 distinct CDR3 sequences, with 9.5% to 14% occurring only once. This clonotype was observed a handful of times. The time point was: patch test 3, about 24 weeks after DPC sensitization. Treatment: therapeutic diphenylcyclopropenone sensitization with weekly scalp DPC.

The sample in question was whole blood, obtained in connection with sensitization to the hapten diphenylcyclopropenone (DPC). This receptor was taken from a woman aged 50 to 60 with alopecia areata. Some clones in this sample may be carry-over from other donors' samples. The chain carries TRBV25-1 and TRBJ2-2; D gene uncertain. DNA for the CDR3: TGTGCCAGCAGTGAAGGGGTGAAAGTAGGGGAGCTGTTTTTT. Translating it yields CASSEGVKVGELFF.